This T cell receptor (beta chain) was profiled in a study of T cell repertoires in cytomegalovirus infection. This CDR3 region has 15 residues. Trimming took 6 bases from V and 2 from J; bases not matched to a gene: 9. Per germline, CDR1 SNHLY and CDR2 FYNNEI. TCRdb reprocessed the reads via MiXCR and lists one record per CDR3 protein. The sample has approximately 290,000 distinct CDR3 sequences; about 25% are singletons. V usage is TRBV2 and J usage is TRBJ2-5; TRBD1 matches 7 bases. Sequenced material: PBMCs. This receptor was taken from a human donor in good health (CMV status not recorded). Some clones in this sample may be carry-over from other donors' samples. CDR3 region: CASRKRGTEQETQYF. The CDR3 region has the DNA TGTGCCAGCAGAAAAAGGGGGACAGAGCAAGAGACCCAGTACTTC.